The source of this TCR beta chain is a study of post-analysis software for immune sequencing data. The authors incorporated unique molecular identifiers into the TCR beta cDNA libraries. TCRdb called the PCR reads again in MiXCR, with one record for every CDR3 protein. This table holds about 770,000 distinct CDR3 sequences, more than 45% found once. Study-level results: The authors found that F measure strongly co-clustered same-batch samples. TRBV5-6, TRBV5-1 and TRBV20-1 belonged to a set of roughly five TRBV segments that were more frequent in patients than controls.

V shed 5 bases and J 4 bases; nucleotides not matched to a gene: 7. The CDR3 has 15 residues. Germline V gives CDR1 DFQATT, CDR2 SNEGSKA (reference sequence). Remarks on this clonotype: Its antigen remains unidentified.

The receptor's source is a girl aged 5-17 years with multiple sclerosis. V usage is TRBV20-1 and J usage is TRBJ2-1, with 11 bases that match TRBD2. Sequenced sample: blood. CDR3 bases: TGCAGTGCTCCCTCGACTAGCGGGATTTACAATGAGCAGTTCTTC. This encodes CSAPSTSGIYNEQFF.